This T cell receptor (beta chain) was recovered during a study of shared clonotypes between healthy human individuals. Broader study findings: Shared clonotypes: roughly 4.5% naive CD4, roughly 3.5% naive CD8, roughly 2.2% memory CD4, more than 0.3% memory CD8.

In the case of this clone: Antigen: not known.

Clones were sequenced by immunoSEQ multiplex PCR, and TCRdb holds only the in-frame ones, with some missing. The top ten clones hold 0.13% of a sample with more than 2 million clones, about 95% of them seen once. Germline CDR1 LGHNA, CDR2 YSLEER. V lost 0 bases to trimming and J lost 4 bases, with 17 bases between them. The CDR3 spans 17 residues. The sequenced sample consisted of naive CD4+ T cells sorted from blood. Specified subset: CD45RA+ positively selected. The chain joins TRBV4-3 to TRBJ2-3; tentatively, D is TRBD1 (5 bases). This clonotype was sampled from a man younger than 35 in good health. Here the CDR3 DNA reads TGCGCCAGCAGCCAAGATCTAGGCCAGGGAAGGTCAGATACGCAGTATTTT. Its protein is CASSQDLGQGRSDTQYF.